The T cell receptor (beta chain) under discussion was sequenced for a study of response to subunit inactivated influenza vaccine. V was cut by 4 bases and J by 2 bases, with 15 bases left in between. This CDR3 is built from 15 residues. Germline V lookup: CDR1 SQVTM, CDR2 ANQGSEA. This clonotype is medium-sized in the sample. TCRdb reprocessed the RT-PCR reads via MiXCR and lists one record per CDR3 protein. The sample lists approximately 500,000 distinct CDR3 sequences, under 25% occurring once. These data also featured in a second study, about T cells expressing NK-cell markers. That investigation notes: The authors made TCR beta cDNA libraries by 5'RACE template switching. This switching added a universal primer site and UMIs. Sequenced donors, eight in total, included seven who were HCMV-seropositive and one who was seronegative.

The sequence came from a man in his fifties who received an inactivated influenza vaccine. The chain is built from TRBV29-1 and TRBJ2-1; D is possibly TRBD2 (5 bases). The material sequenced was CD4+ T cells sorted from PBMCs, taken 11 to 12 days after vaccination. CDR3 sequence reads: CSVASRLAPYNEQFF. The CDR3 DNA follows: TGCAGCGTTGCATCTCGGCTAGCCCCCTACAATGAGCAGTTCTTC.